This TCR beta chain was identified during a study of T cells after yellow fever vaccination. Study-level results: It was a weaker secondary response, yet one that peaked faster, at day 5 versus 15.

Looked up from germline, CDR1 is SGHRS and CDR2 is YFSETQ. Trimming cost V 1 base and J 5 bases, with 15 bases left between them. CDR3 length: 15 amino acids. Making TCR cDNA involved 5'RACE template switching, which added UMIs and a universal primer site. TCRdb re-called the 5' RACE reads through MiXCR, storing one row per CDR3 protein. The data show a few hundred thousand distinct CDR3 sequences, 3% to 4.5% seen once. Many counts were recorded for this clonotype. Its antigen is not known. The specimen comprised PBMCs, sampled 5 days after the yellow fever booster vaccination. The clonotype comes from a man younger than 35 who received the YFV17D yellow fever vaccine. The gene calls are TRBV5-1 and TRBJ1-2; a weak D match, TRBD1 (5 bases). CDR3 in DNA: TGCGCCAGCAGCTTGCAGGACGTCGGGGGATATGGCTACACCTTC. Amino acid sequence: CASSLQDVGGYGYTF.